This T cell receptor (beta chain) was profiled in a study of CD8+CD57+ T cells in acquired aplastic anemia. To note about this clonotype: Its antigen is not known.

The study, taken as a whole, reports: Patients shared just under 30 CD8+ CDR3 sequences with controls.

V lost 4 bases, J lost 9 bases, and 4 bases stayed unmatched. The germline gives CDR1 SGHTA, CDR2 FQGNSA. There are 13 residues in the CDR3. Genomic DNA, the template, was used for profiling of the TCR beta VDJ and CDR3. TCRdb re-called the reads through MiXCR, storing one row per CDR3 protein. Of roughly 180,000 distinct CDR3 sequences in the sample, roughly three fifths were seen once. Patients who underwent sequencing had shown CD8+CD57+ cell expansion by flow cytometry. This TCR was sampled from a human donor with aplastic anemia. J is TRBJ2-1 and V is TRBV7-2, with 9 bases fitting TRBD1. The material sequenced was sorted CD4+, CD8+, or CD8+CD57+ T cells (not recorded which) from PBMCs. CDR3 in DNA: TGTGCCAGCAGCTGGGACAGGGCCGGTGAGCAGTTCTTC. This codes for CASSWDRAGEQFF. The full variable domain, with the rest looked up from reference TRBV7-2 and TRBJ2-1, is GAGVSQSPSNKVTEKGKDVELRCDPISGHTALYWYRQSLGQGLEFLIYFQGNSAPDKSGLPSDRFSAERTGGSVSTLTIQRTQQEDSAVYLCASSWDRAGEQFFGPGTRLTVL.